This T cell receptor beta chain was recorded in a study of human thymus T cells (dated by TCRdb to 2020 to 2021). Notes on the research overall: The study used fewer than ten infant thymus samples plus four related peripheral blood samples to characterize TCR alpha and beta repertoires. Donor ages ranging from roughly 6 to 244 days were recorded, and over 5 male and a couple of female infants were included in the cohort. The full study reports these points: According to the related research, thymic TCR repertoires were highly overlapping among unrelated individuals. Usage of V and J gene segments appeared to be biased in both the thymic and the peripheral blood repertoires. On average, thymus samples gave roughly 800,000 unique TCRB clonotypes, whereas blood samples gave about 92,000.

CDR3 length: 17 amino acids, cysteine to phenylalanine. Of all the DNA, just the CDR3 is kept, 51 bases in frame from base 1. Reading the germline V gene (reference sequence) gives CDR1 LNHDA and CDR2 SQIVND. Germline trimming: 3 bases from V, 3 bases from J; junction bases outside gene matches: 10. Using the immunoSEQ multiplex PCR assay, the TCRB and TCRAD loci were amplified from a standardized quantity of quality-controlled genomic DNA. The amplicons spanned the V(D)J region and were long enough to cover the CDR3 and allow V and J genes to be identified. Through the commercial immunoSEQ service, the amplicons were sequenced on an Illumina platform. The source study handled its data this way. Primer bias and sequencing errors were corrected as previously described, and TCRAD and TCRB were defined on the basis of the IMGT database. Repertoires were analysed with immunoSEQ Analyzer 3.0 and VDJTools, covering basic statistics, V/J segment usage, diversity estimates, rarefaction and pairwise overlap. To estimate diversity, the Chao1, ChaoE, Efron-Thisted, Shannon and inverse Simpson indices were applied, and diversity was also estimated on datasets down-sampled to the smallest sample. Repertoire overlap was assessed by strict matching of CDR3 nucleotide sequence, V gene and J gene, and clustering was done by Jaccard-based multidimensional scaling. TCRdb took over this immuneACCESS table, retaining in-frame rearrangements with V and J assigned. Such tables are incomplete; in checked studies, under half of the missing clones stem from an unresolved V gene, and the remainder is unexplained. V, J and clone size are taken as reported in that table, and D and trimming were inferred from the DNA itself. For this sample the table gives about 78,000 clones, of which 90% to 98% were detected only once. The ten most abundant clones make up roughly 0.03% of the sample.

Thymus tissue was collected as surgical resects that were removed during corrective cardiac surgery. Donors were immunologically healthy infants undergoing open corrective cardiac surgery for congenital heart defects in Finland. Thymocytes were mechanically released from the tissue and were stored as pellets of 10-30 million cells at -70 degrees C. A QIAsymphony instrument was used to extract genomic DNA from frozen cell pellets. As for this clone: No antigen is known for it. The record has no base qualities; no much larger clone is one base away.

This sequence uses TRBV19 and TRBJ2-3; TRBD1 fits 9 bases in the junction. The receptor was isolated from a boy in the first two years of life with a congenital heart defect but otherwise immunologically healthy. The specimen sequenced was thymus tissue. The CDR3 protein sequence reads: CASSIQNGTGCTDTQYF. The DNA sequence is TGTGCCAGTAGTATTCAGAACGGGACAGGGTGTACAGATACGCAGTATTTT.